A selection of T cell receptor beta chains follows, all from one sample in a study of T cells after yellow fever vaccination. TCRdb analysed the 5' RACE reads with MiXCR anew, one entry per CDR3 protein. This sample has under 400,000 distinct CDR3 sequences, with approximately 10% found just once. The input for sequencing was PBMCs, taken on the day of the first yellow fever vaccination. The source of these receptors is a young man who received the YFV17D yellow fever vaccine. Both conserved end residues are part of each CDR3. D genes are given only for firm matches. Size values are once, few and many counts, or a class for expanded clones, and some rows have none.

>TRBV7-3|NA|15|NA|TRBJ2-1
TGTGCCAGCAGCTTAGGTGCCCTCTACCGAGATGAGCAGTTCTTC
CASSLGALYRDEQFF
>TRBV7-9|NA|14|many|TRBJ1-1
TGTGCCAGCAGCTCCCCGGACCTTAACACTGAAGCTTTCTTT
CASSSPDLNTEAFF
>TRBV2|NA|14|NA|TRBJ2-3
TGTGCCAGCAGTGAGGGCTATCTGGGGGATACGCAGTATTTT
CASSEGYLGDTQYF
>TRBV5-1|NA|13|few|TRBJ2-1
TGCGCCAGCAGCTTGACCAGCGGCAATGAGCAGTTCTTC
CASSLTSGNEQFF
>TRBV24-1|NA|16|NA|TRBJ2-3
TGTGCCACCAGCCAGCAGGGGGGTGGGGACACAGATACGCAGTATTTT
CATSQQGGGDTDTQYF
>TRBV12-3/TRBV12-4|NA|15|few|TRBJ2-1
TGTGCCAGCAGTTTCTTGGGTCACTTATACAATGAGCAGTTCTTC
CASSFLGHLYNEQFF
>TRBV29-1|NA|13|few|TRBJ1-3
TGCAGCGTTGAGGGACACTCTGGAAACACCATATATTTT
CSVEGHSGNTIYF
>TRBV20-1|TRBD2|14|many|TRBJ2-5
TGCAGTGCTAGTAGCGGGGGGGCCGGAGAGACCCAGTACTTC
CSASSGGAGETQYF
>TRBV5-5|NA|14|NA|TRBJ2-3
TGTGCCAGCAGCTCGGACACTTCTGGGGATACGCAGTATTTT
CASSSDTSGDTQYF
>TRBV4-3|TRBD2|18|NA|TRBJ2-1
TGCGCCAGCAGCCAATTCGGAAGCGGGGTCAGCTCCTACAATGAGCAGTTCTTC
CASSQFGSGVSSYNEQFF
>TRBV3-1|TRBD2|16|few|TRBJ2-1
TGTGCCAGCAGCCCCGTTCTTAGCGGGGGGAACAATGAGCAGTTCTTC
CASSPVLSGGNNEQFF
>TRBV5-1|NA|15|few|TRBJ1-1
TGCGCCAGCAGCTTGGATATGGGGGCGGGCACTGAAGCTTTCTTT
CASSLDMGAGTEAFF
>TRBV4-2|TRBD2|15|few|TRBJ2-3
TGTGCCAGCAGCCAAAGGAGCGGGGTCCCTGATACGCAGTATTTT
CASSQRSGVPDTQYF
>TRBV12-3/TRBV12-4|NA|14|NA|TRBJ2-3
TGTGCCAGCAGCCTCGGGGGCCCCATGGATACGCAGTATTTT
CASSLGGPMDTQYF
>TRBV7-8|NA|15|few|TRBJ2-5
TGTGCCAGCAGCCCCCGGTGGGCGGTTCAAGAGACCCAGTACTTC
CASSPRWAVQETQYF
>TRBV6-4|TRBD1|13|NA|TRBJ2-1
TGTGCCAGCAGTCGGACAGGGGGTGATGAGCAGTTCTTC
CASSRTGGDEQFF
>TRBV7-3|NA|15|few|TRBJ2-1
TGTGCCAGCAGCCCCGTGGGGGCGACCTACAATGAGCAGTTCTTC
CASSPVGATYNEQFF
>TRBV6-5|NA|14|few|TRBJ1-2
TGTGCCAGCAGTTACTCTTTATCGGCTCTCGGCTACACCTTC
CASSYSLSALGYTF
>TRBV7-6|TRBD1|18|NA|TRBJ2-3
TGTGCCAGCAGCCACCTCGGTGGTGGCACAGGGGGCGACGATACGCAGTATTTT
CASSHLGGGTGGDDTQYF
>TRBV4-1|NA|16|few|TRBJ1-3
TGCGCCAGCAGCCAATACTACGGCGTCTCTGGAAACACCATATATTTT
CASSQYYGVSGNTIYF
>TRBV6-6|NA|11|few|TRBJ1-2
TGTGCCAGCAGTATAACAGGAGGCTACACCTTC
CASSITGGYTF
>TRBV4-2|NA|16|few|TRBJ1-1
TGTGCCAGCAGCCGGGACGGGGTCGGGATGGACACTGAAGCTTTCTTT
CASSRDGVGMDTEAFF
>TRBV4-3|NA|17|few|TRBJ1-3
TGCGCCAGCAGCCAAGATCAGCGCGGCAGGGCAGGAAACACCATATATTTT
CASSQDQRGRAGNTIYF
>TRBV18|NA|14|NA|TRBJ2-1
TGTGCCAGCTTACCATCCGGCTCCTACAATGAGCAGTTCTTC
CASLPSGSYNEQFF
>TRBV9|NA|14|few|TRBJ1-3
TGTGCCAGCAGCATGTCTGGCTCTGGAAACACCATATATTTT
CASSMSGSGNTIYF
>TRBV4-3|TRBD2|18|NA|TRBJ2-2
TGCGCCAGCAGCCAAGATCACCTAGCGGGGGCTAACACCGGGGAGCTGTTTTTT
CASSQDHLAGANTGELFF
>TRBV4-1|NA|14|few|TRBJ2-7
TGCGCCAGCAGCCAAGAGGGACGGCTGTACGAGCAGTACTTC
CASSQEGRLYEQYF
>TRBV7-9|NA|16|NA|TRBJ1-5
TGTGCCAGCAGCTCTGCGGACTGGAGGGGCAATCAGCCCCAGCATTTT
CASSSADWRGNQPQHF
>TRBV6-2/TRBV6-3|NA|13|few|TRBJ2-7
TGTGCCAGCAATTCTCCCGGGGAGGACGAGCAGTACTTC
CASNSPGEDEQYF
>TRBV7-6|NA|15|NA|TRBJ2-3
TGTGCCAGCAGCAAGACACGGTCTAGCACAGATACGCAGTATTTT
CASSKTRSSTDTQYF
>TRBV11-2|TRBD1|15|few|TRBJ2-3
TGTGCCAGCAGCTTAGGGACAGGGGGTGGAGATACGCAGTATTTT
CASSLGTGGGDTQYF
>TRBV4-1|TRBD1|16|many|TRBJ1-2
TGCGCCAGCAGCCAAGGAGAACAGGGGAGGGGGTATGGCTACACCTTC
CASSQGEQGRGYGYTF